A selection of T cell receptor beta chains follows, all from one sample in a study of cytomegalovirus exposure and HLA in healthy donors. The table came from immunoSEQ multiplex PCR; TCRdb's copy has only in-frame clones and leaves some out. Seen here are 100,000 to 150,000 clones, nearly 85% observed once, and the top ten hold 1.2%. Sequenced input: PBMCs. The source of these receptors is a boy aged 10-17 years in good health and CMV-seronegative. Both conserved end residues are part of each CDR3. Each record gives: V gene, J gene, clone size, D gene, CDR3 protein, CDR3 DNA. A D gene is named only where the DNA matches it firmly. Expanded clones get a size class; other rows say once, few or many, or leave the size out.

v_gene: TRBV5-6
j_gene: TRBJ2-2
abundance: NA
d_gene: TRBD1
CDR3aa: CASSGEGQGETGELFF
CDR3nt: TGTGCCAGCAGCGGAGAAGGACAGGGCGAAACCGGGGAGCTGTTTTTT

v_gene: TRBV11-2
j_gene: TRBJ2-1
abundance: once
d_gene: NA
CDR3aa: CASSPPSPLLNEQFF
CDR3nt: TGTGCCAGCAGCCCACCTAGCCCGCTACTTAATGAGCAGTTCTTC

v_gene: TRBV11-2
j_gene: TRBJ1-3
abundance: NA
d_gene: NA
CDR3aa: CASSPGPGNTIYF
CDR3nt: TGTGCCAGCAGCCCTGGGCCTGGAAACACCATATATTTT

v_gene: TRBV7-6
j_gene: TRBJ1-2
abundance: NA
d_gene: TRBD1
CDR3aa: CASSSRTGGNYGYTF
CDR3nt: TGTGCCAGCAGTTCACGGACAGGGGGCAACTATGGCTACACCTTC

v_gene: TRBV4-3
j_gene: TRBJ2-1
abundance: NA
d_gene: NA
CDR3aa: CASSQAGVTSNEQFF
CDR3nt: TGCGCCAGCAGCCAAGCTGGCGTCACTAGCAATGAGCAGTTCTTC

v_gene: TRBV2
j_gene: TRBJ1-1
abundance: NA
d_gene: NA
CDR3aa: CASSELLRDYTEAFF
CDR3nt: TGTGCCAGCAGTGAACTACTCCGGGATTACACTGAAGCTTTCTTT

v_gene: TRBV7-2
j_gene: TRBJ2-7
abundance: NA
d_gene: NA
CDR3aa: CASSFGQGYEQYF
CDR3nt: TGTGCCAGCAGCTTCGGTCAGGGCTACGAGCAGTACTTC

v_gene: TRBV11-2
j_gene: TRBJ2-2
abundance: NA
d_gene: TRBD2
CDR3aa: CASSLVGAGGNTGELFF
CDR3nt: TGTGCCAGCAGCTTAGTAGGAGCGGGGGGGAACACCGGGGAGCTGTTTTTT

v_gene: TRBV6-5
j_gene: TRBJ2-1
abundance: NA
d_gene: TRBD2
CDR3aa: CASSLASGSSYNEQFF
CDR3nt: TGTGCCAGCAGTTTGGCTAGCGGGAGCTCCTACAATGAGCAGTTCTTC

v_gene: TRBV5-4
j_gene: TRBJ2-3
abundance: NA
d_gene: TRBD2
CDR3aa: CASRAGGVSTDTQYF
CDR3nt: TGTGCCAGTCGGGCGGGGGGAGTCAGCACAGATACGCAGTATTTT

v_gene: TRBV2
j_gene: TRBJ2-7
abundance: NA
d_gene: NA
CDR3aa: CASSVITYEQYF
CDR3nt: TGTGCCAGCAGTGTAATAACCTACGAGCAGTACTTC

v_gene: TRBV5-1
j_gene: TRBJ2-5
abundance: NA
d_gene: NA
CDR3aa: CASSLQETQYF
CDR3nt: TGCGCCAGCAGCCTACAAGAGACCCAGTACTTC

v_gene: TRBV4-1
j_gene: TRBJ1-1
abundance: NA
d_gene: NA
CDR3aa: CASSQDQGRGKTEAFF
CDR3nt: TGCGCCAGCAGCCAAGATCAGGGCAGGGGAAAAACTGAAGCTTTCTTT

v_gene: TRBV5-4
j_gene: TRBJ1-2
abundance: NA
d_gene: NA
CDR3aa: CASSLGQNYGYTF
CDR3nt: TGTGCCAGCAGCTTGGGGCAGAACTATGGCTACACCTTC

v_gene: TRBV2
j_gene: TRBJ2-3
abundance: NA
d_gene: NA
CDR3aa: CASSEASRDTQYF
CDR3nt: TGTGCCAGCAGTGAAGCCTCACGGGATACGCAGTATTTT

v_gene: TRBV15
j_gene: TRBJ2-2
abundance: NA
d_gene: TRBD2
CDR3aa: CATSRALREAGELFF
CDR3nt: TGTGCCACCAGCAGGGCCCTCCGGGAGGCCGGGGAGCTGTTTTTT

v_gene: TRBV7-9
j_gene: TRBJ2-7
abundance: NA
d_gene: TRBD2
CDR3aa: CASSLAGGPNEQYF
CDR3nt: TGTGCCAGCAGCTTAGCGGGAGGGCCTAACGAGCAGTACTTC

v_gene: TRBV5-8
j_gene: TRBJ2-2
abundance: NA
d_gene: NA
CDR3aa: CASSLPTNTGELFF
CDR3nt: TGTGCCAGCAGCTTGCCCACGAACACCGGGGAGCTGTTTTTT

v_gene: TRBV27
j_gene: TRBJ1-4
abundance: NA
d_gene: NA
CDR3aa: CASSLNPTGEKLFF
CDR3nt: TGTGCCAGCAGTTTGAACCCGACCGGGGAAAAACTGTTTTTT

v_gene: TRBV5-1
j_gene: TRBJ1-4
abundance: NA
d_gene: TRBD1
CDR3aa: CASSSGTGIRNEKLFF
CDR3nt: TGCGCCAGCAGCTCCGGGACAGGGATCCGTAATGAAAAACTGTTTTTT

v_gene: TRBV5-1
j_gene: TRBJ2-3
abundance: once
d_gene: NA
CDR3aa: CASSSPGGSTDTQYF
CDR3nt: TGCGCCAGCAGCTCGCCGGGGGGCAGCACAGATACGCAGTATTTT